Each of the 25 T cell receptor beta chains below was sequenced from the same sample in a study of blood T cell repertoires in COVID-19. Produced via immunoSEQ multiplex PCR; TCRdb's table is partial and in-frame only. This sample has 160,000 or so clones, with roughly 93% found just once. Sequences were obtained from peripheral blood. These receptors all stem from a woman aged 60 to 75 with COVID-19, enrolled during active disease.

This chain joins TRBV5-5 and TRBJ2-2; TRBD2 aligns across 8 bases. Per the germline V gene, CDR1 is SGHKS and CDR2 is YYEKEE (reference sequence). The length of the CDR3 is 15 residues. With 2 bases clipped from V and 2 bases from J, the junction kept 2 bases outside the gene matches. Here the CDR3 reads CASSFWTSNTGELFF. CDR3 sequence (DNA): TGTGCCAGCAGCTTTTGGACTAGCAACACCGGGGAGCTGTTTTTT. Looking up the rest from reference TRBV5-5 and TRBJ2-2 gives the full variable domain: DAGVTQSPTHLIKTRGQQVTLRCSPISGHKSVSWYQQVLGQGPQFIFQYYEKEERGRGNFPDRFSARQFPNYSSELNVNALLLGDSALYLCASSFWTSNTGELFFGEGSRLTVL.

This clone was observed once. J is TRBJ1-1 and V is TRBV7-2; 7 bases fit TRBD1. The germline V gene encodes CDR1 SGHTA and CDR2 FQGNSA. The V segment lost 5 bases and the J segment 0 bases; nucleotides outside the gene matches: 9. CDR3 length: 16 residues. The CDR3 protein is CASSLQTGWMNTEAFF. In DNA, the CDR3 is TGTGCCAGCAGCCTCCAGACAGGGTGGATGAACACTGAAGCTTTCTTT. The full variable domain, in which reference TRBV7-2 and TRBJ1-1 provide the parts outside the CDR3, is GAGVSQSPSNKVTEKGKDVELRCDPISGHTALYWYRQSLGQGLEFLIYFQGNSAPDKSGLPSDRFSAERTGGSVSTLTIQRTQQEDSAVYLCASSLQTGWMNTEAFFGQGTRLTVV.

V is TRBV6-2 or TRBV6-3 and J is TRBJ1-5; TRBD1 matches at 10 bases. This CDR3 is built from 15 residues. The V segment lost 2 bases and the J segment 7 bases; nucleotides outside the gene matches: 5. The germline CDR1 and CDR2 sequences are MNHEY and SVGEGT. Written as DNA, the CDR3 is TGTGCCAGCAGTTACAGCGACAGGGGGCGACAGCCCCAGCATTTT. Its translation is CASSYSDRGRQPQHF.

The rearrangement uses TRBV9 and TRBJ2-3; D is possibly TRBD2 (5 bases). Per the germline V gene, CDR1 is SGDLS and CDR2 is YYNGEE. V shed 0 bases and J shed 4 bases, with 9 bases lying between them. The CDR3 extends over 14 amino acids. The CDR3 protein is CASSVDQRPDTQYF. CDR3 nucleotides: TGTGCCAGCAGCGTAGATCAGCGGCCAGATACGCAGTATTTT.

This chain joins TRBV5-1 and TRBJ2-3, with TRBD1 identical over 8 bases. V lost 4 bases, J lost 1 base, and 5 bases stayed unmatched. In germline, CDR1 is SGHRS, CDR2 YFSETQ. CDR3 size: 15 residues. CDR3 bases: TGCGCCAGCAGCGGAGGACAGGGAGGCACAGATACGCAGTATTTT. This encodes CASSGGQGGTDTQYF.

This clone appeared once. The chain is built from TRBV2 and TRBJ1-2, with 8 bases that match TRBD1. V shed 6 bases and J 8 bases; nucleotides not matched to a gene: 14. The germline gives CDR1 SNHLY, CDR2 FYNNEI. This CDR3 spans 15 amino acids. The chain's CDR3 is CASRGETGDYGGYTF. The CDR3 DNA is TGTGCCAGCAGGGGCGAGACAGGGGACTATGGCGGCTACACCTTC.

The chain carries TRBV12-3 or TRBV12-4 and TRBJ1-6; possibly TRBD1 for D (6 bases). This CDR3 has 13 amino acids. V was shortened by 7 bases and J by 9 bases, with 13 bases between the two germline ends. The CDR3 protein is CASTFARGSPLHF. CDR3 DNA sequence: TGTGCCAGCACCTTCGCCAGGGGTTCACCCCTCCACTTT.

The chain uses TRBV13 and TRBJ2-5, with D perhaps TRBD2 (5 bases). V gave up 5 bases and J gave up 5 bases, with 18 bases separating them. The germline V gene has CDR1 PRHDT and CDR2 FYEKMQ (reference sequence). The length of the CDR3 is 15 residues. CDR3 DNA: TGTGCCAGCAGCCGAAACTTGGACTCCGTGGAGACCCAGTACTTC. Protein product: CASSRNLDSVETQYF.

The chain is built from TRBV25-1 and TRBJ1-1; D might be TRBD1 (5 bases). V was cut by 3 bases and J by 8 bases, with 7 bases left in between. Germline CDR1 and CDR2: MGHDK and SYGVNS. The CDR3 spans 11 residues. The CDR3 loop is CASSEAGEAFF. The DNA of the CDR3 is TGTGCCAGCAGTGAGGCAGGGGAAGCTTTCTTT. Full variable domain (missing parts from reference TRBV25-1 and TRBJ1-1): EADIYQTPRYLVIGTGKKITLECSQTMGHDKMYWYQQDPGMELHLIHYSYGVNSTEKGDLSSESTVSRIRTEHFPLTLESARPSHTSQYLCASSEAGEAFFGQGTRLTVV.

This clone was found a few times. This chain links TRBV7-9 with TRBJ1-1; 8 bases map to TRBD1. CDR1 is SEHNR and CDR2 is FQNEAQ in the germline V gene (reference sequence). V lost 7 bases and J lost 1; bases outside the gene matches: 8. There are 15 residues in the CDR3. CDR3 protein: CASTQDGTGNTEAFF. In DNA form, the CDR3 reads TGTGCCAGCACCCAAGATGGGACAGGGAACACTGAAGCTTTCTTT.

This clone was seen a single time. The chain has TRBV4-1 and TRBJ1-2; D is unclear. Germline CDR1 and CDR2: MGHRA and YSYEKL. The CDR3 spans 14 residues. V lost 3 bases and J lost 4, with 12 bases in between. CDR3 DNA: TGCGCCAGCAGCCAGGGTGGGCTAAGCTATGGCTACACCTTC. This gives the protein CASSQGGLSYGYTF.

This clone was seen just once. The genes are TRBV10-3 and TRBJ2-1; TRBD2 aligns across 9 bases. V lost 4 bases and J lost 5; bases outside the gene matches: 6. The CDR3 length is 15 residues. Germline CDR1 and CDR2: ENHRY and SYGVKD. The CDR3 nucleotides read TGTGCCATCAGTGGAGTAGCGGGGGTCGACAATGAGCAGTTCTTC. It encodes CAISGVAGVDNEQFF.

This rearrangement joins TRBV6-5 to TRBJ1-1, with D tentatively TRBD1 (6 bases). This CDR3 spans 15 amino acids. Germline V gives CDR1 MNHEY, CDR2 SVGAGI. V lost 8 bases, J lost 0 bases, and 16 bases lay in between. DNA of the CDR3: TGTGCCAGCCTTTCTTCAGGACAGATGAACACTGAAGCTTTCTTT. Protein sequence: CASLSSGQMNTEAFF.

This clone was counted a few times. CDR3 amino acids: CASSFRTGLNTEAFF. CDR3 bases: TGTGCCAGTAGTTTCCGGACAGGCCTTAACACTGAAGCTTTCTTT. The V call is TRBV19, the J call TRBJ1-1; 7 bases line up with TRBD1. V lost 5 bases, J lost 2 bases, and 8 bases stayed unmatched. The CDR3 covers 15 residues. Germline V CDR1 and CDR2: LNHDA, SQIVND (reference sequence).

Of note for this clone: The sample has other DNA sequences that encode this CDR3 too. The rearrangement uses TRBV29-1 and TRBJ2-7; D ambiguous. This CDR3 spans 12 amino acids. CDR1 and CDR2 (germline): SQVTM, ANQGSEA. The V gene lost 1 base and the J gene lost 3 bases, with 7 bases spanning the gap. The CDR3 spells CSVEGTSYEQYF. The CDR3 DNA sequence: TGCAGCGTTGAAGGAACCAGCTACGAGCAGTACTTC.

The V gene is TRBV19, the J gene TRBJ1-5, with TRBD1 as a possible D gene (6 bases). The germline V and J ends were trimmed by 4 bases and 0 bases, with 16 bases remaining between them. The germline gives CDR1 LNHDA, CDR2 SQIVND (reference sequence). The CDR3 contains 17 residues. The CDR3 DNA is TGTGCCAGTAGTAAGACAGGAGCTGTCTATAGCAATCAGCCCCAGCATTTT. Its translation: CASSKTGAVYSNQPQHF.

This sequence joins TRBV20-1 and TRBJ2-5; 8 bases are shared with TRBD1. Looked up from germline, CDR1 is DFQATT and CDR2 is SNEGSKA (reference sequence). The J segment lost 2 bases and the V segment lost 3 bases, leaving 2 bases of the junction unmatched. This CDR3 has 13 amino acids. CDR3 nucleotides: TGCAGTGCTAGTCAGGGGGCTCAAGAGACCCAGTACTTC. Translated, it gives CSASQGAQETQYF.

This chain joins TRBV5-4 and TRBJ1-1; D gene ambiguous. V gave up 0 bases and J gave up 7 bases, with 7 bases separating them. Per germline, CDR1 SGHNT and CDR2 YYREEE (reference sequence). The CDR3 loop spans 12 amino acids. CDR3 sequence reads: CASSLDSSEAFF. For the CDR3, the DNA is TGTGCCAGCAGCTTGGATTCCAGTGAAGCTTTCTTT. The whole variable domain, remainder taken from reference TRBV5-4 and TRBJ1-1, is ETGVTQSPTHLIKTRGQQVTLRCSSQSGHNTVSWYQQALGQGPQFIFQYYREEENGRGNFPPRFSGLQFPNYSSELNVNALELDDSALYLCASSLDSSEAFFGQGTRLTVV.

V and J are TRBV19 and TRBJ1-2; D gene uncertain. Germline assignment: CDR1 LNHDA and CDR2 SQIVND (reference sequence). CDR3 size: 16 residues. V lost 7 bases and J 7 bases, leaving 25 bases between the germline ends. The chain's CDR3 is CASKRPTEGLRVGYTF. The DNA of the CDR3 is TGTGCCAGTAAAAGGCCCACAGAGGGTTTGAGGGTTGGCTACACCTTC.

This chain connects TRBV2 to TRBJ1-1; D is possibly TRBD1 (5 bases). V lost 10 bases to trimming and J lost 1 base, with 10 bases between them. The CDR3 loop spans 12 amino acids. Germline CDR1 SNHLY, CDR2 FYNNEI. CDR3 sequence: CAIHQGNTEAFF. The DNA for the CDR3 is TGTGCCATACACCAGGGGAACACTGAAGCTTTCTTT. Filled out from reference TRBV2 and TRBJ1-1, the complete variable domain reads EPEVTQTPSHQVTQMGQEVILRCVPISNHLYFYWYRQILGQKVEFLVSFYNNEISEKSEIFDDQFSVERPDGSNFTLKIRSTKLEDSAMYFCAIHQGNTEAFFGQGTRLTVV.

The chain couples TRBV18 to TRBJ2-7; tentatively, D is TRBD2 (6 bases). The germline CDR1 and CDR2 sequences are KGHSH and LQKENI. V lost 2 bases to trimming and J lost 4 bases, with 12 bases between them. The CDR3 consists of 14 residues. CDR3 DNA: TGTGCCAGCTCACCAACTTCGACTAGGTACGAGCAGTACTTC. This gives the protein CASSPTSTRYEQYF.

In DNA, the CDR3 is TGTGCCAGCAGCAAGGGACTAGCGGTCCTAAGCGATACGCAGTATTTT. Translating gives CASSKGLAVLSDTQYF. The V gene is TRBV9, the J gene TRBJ2-3, with 11 bases matching TRBD2. The CDR3 totals 16 residues. V was clipped by 4 bases and J by 6 bases; unmatched bases: 10. The germline V gene encodes CDR1 SGDLS and CDR2 YYNGEE.

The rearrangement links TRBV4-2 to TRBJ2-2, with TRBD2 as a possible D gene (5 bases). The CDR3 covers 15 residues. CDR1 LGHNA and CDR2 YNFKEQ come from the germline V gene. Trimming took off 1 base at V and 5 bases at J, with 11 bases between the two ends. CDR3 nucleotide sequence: TGTGCCAGCAGCCAAGGTATCGGGGTAACCGGGGAGCTGTTTTTT. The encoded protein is CASSQGIGVTGELFF.

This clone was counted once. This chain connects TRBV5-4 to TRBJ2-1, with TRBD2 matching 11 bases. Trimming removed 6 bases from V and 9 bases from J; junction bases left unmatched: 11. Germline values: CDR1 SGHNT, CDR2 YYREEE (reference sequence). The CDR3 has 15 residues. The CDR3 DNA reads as TGTGCCAGCAACAGGATTAGCGGGGGGGCATCTGAGCAGTTCTTC. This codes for CASNRISGGASEQFF. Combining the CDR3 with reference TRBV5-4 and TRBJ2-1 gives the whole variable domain ETGVTQSPTHLIKTRGQQVTLRCSSQSGHNTVSWYQQALGQGPQFIFQYYREEENGRGNFPPRFSGLQFPNYSSELNVNALELDDSALYLCASNRISGGASEQFFGPGTRLTVL.

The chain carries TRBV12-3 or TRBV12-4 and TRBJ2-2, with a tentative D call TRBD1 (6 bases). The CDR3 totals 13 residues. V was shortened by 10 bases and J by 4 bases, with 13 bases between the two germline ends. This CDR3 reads CAIIGQITGELFF. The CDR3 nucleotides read TGTGCCATAATCGGACAGATCACCGGGGAGCTGTTTTTT.